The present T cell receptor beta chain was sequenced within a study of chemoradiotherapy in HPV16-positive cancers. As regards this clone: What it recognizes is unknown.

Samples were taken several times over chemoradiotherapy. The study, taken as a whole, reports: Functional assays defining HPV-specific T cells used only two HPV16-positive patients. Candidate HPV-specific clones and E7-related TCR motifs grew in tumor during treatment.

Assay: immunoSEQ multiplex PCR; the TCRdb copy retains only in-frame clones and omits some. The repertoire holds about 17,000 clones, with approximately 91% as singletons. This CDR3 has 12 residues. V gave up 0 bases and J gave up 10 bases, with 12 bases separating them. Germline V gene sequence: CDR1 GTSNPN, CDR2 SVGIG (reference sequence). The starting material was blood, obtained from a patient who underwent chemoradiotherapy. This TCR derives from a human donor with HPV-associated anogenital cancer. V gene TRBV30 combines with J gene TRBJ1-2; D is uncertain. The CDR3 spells CAWSVAREVYTF. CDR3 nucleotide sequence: TGTGCCTGGAGTGTAGCGAGAGAGGTCTACACCTTC.